The rows below give T cell receptor beta chains drawn from one sample of a study of blood T cells in healthy people across ages. TCRdb re-analysed the 5' RACE reads in MiXCR, keeping a single row per CDR3 protein. The sample has approximately 1,700,000 distinct CDR3 sequences, roughly 43% seen once. Sequences were obtained from blood. The receptors shown here come from a human donor in good health. The conserved cysteine and the conserved F or W are not part of the CDR3 here.

TRBV5-5	TRBJ2-7	ASRAGSDAEQY
TRBV12-5	TRBJ2-1	ASSRKRDHNEQF
TRBV10-3	TRBJ2-1	AISPAGGKNEQF
TRBV4-1	TRBJ2-6	ASSQYVNRDRSGANVLT
TRBV5-1	TRBJ1-1	ASSAWTGGDTEAF
TRBV10-3	TRBJ2-6	AISDHGQGSSGANVLT
TRBV9	TRBJ2-7	ASSVGLRDRGNEQY
TRBV3-1	TRBJ2-1	ASSQMWDGNEQF
TRBV3-1	TRBJ2-5	ASSFWGQIETQY
TRBV20-1	TRBJ2-3	SARSLSRGFGTDTQY
TRBV6-6	TRBJ2-3	ASGSSSGAGDTQY
TRBV18	TRBJ1-2	ASSRDRPTYGYT
TRBV27	TRBJ2-7	ASSLMAGISYEQY
TRBV6-5	TRBJ2-7	ASSRDSKFYEQY
TRBV11-2	TRBJ2-3	ASSSRLGLGLTDAQY
TRBV6-2/TRBV6-3	TRBJ2-7	ASSANGVAGYPREQY
TRBV2	TRBJ2-5	ASSEGPGEETQY
TRBV2	TRBJ2-2	ASRQVVGRTGELF
TRBV4-1	TRBJ2-5	ASSPRTRTETQY
TRBV6-1	TRBJ1-1	ASNTGMNTEAF
TRBV9	TRBJ2-4	ASSPQAKTENIQY
TRBV20-1	TRBJ1-2	SASPGTGANYGYT
TRBV2	TRBJ2-1	ASSQRLAASYNEQF
TRBV7-9	TRBJ1-4	ASSPGTDNEKLF
TRBV6-2/TRBV6-3	TRBJ2-1	ASTWRSEQF
TRBV29-1	TRBJ2-7	SVVSHYEQY
TRBV4-2	TRBJ2-2	ASSQDRGTNTGELF
TRBV11-2	TRBJ1-5	ASSKAGEAQPQH